These 8 T cell receptor beta chains share one sample of origin, sequenced in a study of tumor-infiltrating lymphocytes in primary liver carcinoma. From unsorted bulk tissue weighing about 20-32 mg, DNA and RNA were co-extracted. TCR beta cDNA came from about 0.55 ug total RNA, primed with a constant-region primer. It was through three nested multiplex PCR rounds of slightly modified ARM-PCR that TCR beta libraries arose. Investigators reported that the first two PCR rounds, at around 10 cycles each, used TRBV1-TRBV30 forward primers with a C-beta reverse primer. TCRdb redid the calling of the multiplex PCR reads with MiXCR, one entry per CDR3 protein. The sample contains just under 55,000 distinct CDR3 sequences, 70% to 80% of which appear only once. What was sequenced was liver tumor tissue from sampling region 2. The subset here: tumor region T2, inferior pole. These receptors all come from a man in his forties with primary liver carcinoma and hepatitis B virus infection.

This clonotype has just one count. Mismatch with germline at one junction end may stem from a read error. J is TRBJ2-7 and V is TRBV4-2; TRBD2 agrees at 7 bases. Germline lookup yields CDR1 LGHNA and CDR2 YNFKEQ. The CDR3 sequence is 15 residues long. CDR3 DNA sequence: TGTGCCAGCAGCGCTCAGCGGGACGGGAGATTCGAGCAGTGCTTC. Translation gives CASSAQRDGRFEQCF.

With regard to this clonotype: Possible read error: a much larger clone is one base away. This sequence joins TRBV5-6 and TRBJ2-7, with 7 bases matching TRBD2. Germline lookup yields CDR1 SGHDT and CDR2 YYEEEE. This CDR3 comprises 14 residues. J gave up 4 bases and V 3 bases, and 7 bases lay outside the gene matches. The CDR3 reads CASSYQGGLYEQYF. CDR3 nucleotides: TGTGCCAGCAGCTACCAGGGAGGGCTTTACGAGCAGTACTTC.

The gene calls are TRBV2 and TRBJ2-3, with D uncertain. This CDR3 contains 10 residues. Germline V gene sequence: CDR1 SNHLY, CDR2 FYNNEI. V was clipped by 9 bases and J by 5 bases, with 6 bases between them. The CDR3 bases are TGTGCCAGAAGGAGAGATACGCAGTATTTT. This gives the protein CARRRDTQYF.

Regarding this clonotype: At one end, the junction sequence differs from germline, possibly due to a read error. V usage is TRBV5-6 and J usage is TRBJ2-2, with 8 bases fitting TRBD2. The CDR3 is 17 residues long. Germline V lookup: CDR1 SGHDT, CDR2 YYEEEE. The chain's CDR3 is CASSSRWLAGYTRELFF. CDR3 DNA: TGTGCCAGCAGCTCTCGGTGGCTAGCGGGTTACACCAGGGAGCTGTTTTTT.

This clonotype was seen only a few times. This may come from a read error, since a much larger clone is one base off. CDR3 residues: CASSMADRDYGYTF. In nucleotides, the CDR3 is TGTGCCAGCAGCATGGCAGACAGGGACTATGGCTACACCTTC. The V gene is TRBV7-9, the J gene TRBJ1-2; TRBD1 matches 7 bases. Trimming at V came to 5 bases and at J to 3 bases, leaving 6 bases not matched to a gene. CDR1 and CDR2 (germline): SEHNR, FQNEAQ (reference sequence). The CDR3 extends over 14 amino acids.

About this clonotype: Because the CDR3 is missing its conserved closing phenylalanine or tryptophan, this is likely a read error. This chain uses TRBV5-5 with TRBJ2-1; 9 bases map to TRBD2. The CDR3 loop spans 14 amino acids. The germline V gene encodes CDR1 SGHKS and CDR2 YYEKEE (reference sequence). CDR3 nucleotides: TGTGCCAACAGCTTGACTAGCGGAGACAATGAGCAGTTCATC. As protein: CANSLTSGDNEQFI.

With regard to this clonotype: This likely comes from a read error, as the CDR3 has no conserved phenylalanine or tryptophan at its end. Because the CDR3's place on the DNA is in doubt, the DNA is left out and the CDR3 is given as listed by TCRdb. V is TRBV7-8 and J is TRBJ2-1; no check of the table's D call, TRBD2, against the DNA was made. CDR1 and CDR2 (germline): SGHVS, FQNEAQ. The CDR3 is 15 residues long, counting both termini. The CDR3 spells CASRPPSGSYNEQIL.

As to this clonotype: A much larger clone is a single base away; this may be a read error. The final CDR3 position lacks the conserved phenylalanine or tryptophan, pointing to a likely read error. The genes are TRBV28 and TRBJ2-7, with D perhaps TRBD2 (6 bases). Germline lookup yields CDR1 MDHEN and CDR2 SYDVKM. The CDR3 has 13 residues. The ends were cut back, 3 bases at V and 9 bases at J, with 15 bases in the middle. For the CDR3, the DNA is TGTGCCAGCAGTTTCCGGGGCGGGATCCGGCAGTACTAC. This translates into CASSFRGGIRQYY.